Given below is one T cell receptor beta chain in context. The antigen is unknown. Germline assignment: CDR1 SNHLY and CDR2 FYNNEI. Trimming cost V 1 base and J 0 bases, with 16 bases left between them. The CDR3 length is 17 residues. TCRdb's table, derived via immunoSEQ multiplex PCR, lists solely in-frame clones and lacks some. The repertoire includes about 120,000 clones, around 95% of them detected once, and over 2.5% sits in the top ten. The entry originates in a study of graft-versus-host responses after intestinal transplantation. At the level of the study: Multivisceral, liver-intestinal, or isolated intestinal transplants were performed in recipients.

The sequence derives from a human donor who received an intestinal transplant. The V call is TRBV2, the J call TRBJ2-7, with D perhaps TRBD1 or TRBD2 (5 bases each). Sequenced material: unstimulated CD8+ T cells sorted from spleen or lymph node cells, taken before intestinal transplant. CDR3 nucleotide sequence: TGTGCCAGCAGTGAAGGGTTCGTGGGGGATTTCTCCTACGAGCAGTACTTC. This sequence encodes CASSEGFVGDFSYEQYF.